A single T cell receptor (beta chain) is shown here with its context. What it binds is not known. PCR involved 60 Vbeta and 13 Jbeta primers. Profiling relied on immunoSEQ multiplex PCR, and the TCRdb table lists in-frame clones only, not all of them. The sample has about 94,000 clones, over 65% seen once. CDR1 SGHRS and CDR2 YFSETQ come from the germline V gene. The CDR3 spans 15 residues. The ends were cut back, 2 bases at V and 6 bases at J, with 15 bases in the middle. The source of the sample is a study of cytomegalovirus exposure and HLA in healthy donors. Study context: Previous work identified around 120 million unique TCR beta sequences from around 200 million T cells. Early released data comprised approximately 85 million unique TCRs from HLA-typed donors. The study, taken as a whole, reports: In a later analysis, HLA-associated beta chains showed higher expansion and lower generation probabilities than comparable chains. Segments of the TCR beta V type were, in most cases, productive about 87% or about 30% of the time in an earlier analysis.

The J gene is TRBJ2-1, the V gene TRBV5-1; weak D call: TRBD1 (5 bases). Sequences were obtained from PBMCs. The TCR was taken from a woman aged 55-69 years in good health and CMV-seronegative. This CDR3 reads CASSFEAGYGNEQFF. The DNA for the CDR3 is TGCGCCAGCAGCTTTGAGGCAGGGTACGGCAATGAGCAGTTCTTC.